The text below deals with one T cell receptor beta chain. The CDR3 runs 12 residues. Trimming took off 7 bases at V and 8 bases at J, with 14 bases between the two ends. The germline gives CDR1 MNHEY, CDR2 SVGAGI. The source of the sample is a study of blood T cell repertoires in COVID-19. Overall study: Donors in the United States, Italy and Spain gave samples during acute or convalescent COVID-19.

In terms of age and location, participants ranged from roughly 18 to 100 years and lived in fewer than 30 US areas. Categorization into cohorts depended on clinical history that participants reported. Original analysis: Scientists estimated how many nucleated cells there were by amplifying reference gene primers. This table comes from immunoSEQ multiplex PCR, and its TCRdb copy is limited to in-frame clones, with some not included. From that table come the V and J calls and clone size; the DNA was used to work out D and trimming. The sample shows approximately 230,000 clones, 90% to 95% of them seen only once.

V and J are TRBV6-5 and TRBJ1-2; tentatively, D is TRBD1 (5 bases). Sequenced sample: PBMCs or T cells enriched from blood (not recorded which). The source is a woman aged 18 to 35 who had recovered from COVID-19. Here the CDR3 reads CASTPGSAGYTF. As DNA, the CDR3 is TGTGCCAGCACCCCAGGGTCCGCCGGCTACACCTTC.